What follows are 8 T cell receptor beta chains derived from one specimen sequenced in a study of T cells after yellow fever vaccination. TCRdb re-called the 5' RACE reads through MiXCR, storing one row per CDR3 protein. The repertoire holds a few hundred thousand distinct CDR3 sequences, with about 10% as singletons. The source material was CD4+ T cells sorted from PBMCs, sampled 5 days after the yellow fever booster vaccination. These receptor sequences come from a man between 18 and 29 years old who received the YFV17D yellow fever vaccine.

The V gene is TRBV7-2, the J gene TRBJ1-3; tentative D call: TRBD1 (6 bases). Trimming stripped 3 bases from V and 0 bases from J, with 9 bases between. The CDR3 is 15 amino acids. Germline CDR1 is SGHTA and CDR2 is FQGNSA. CDR3 sequence: CASSLGHFSGNTIYF. The CDR3 nucleotides read TGTGCCAGCAGCTTGGGACATTTCTCTGGAAACACCATATATTTT. Filled out from reference TRBV7-2 and TRBJ1-3, the complete variable domain reads GAGVSQSPSNKVTEKGKDVELRCDPISGHTALYWYRQSLGQGLEFLIYFQGNSAPDKSGLPSDRFSAERTGGSVSTLTIQRTQQEDSAVYLCASSLGHFSGNTIYFGEGSWLTVV.

The chain employs TRBV5-6 and TRBJ2-1; D perhaps matches TRBD1 (6 bases). CDR3 length: 13 residues. V lost 1 base, J lost 8 bases, and 10 bases lay in between. Germline V gives CDR1 SGHDT, CDR2 YYEEEE. Written as DNA, the CDR3 is TGTGCCAGCAGCTTGTTATCAGGGGATGAGCAGTTCTTC. Amino acid sequence: CASSLLSGDEQFF.

This clonotype was seen a few times. The V and J genes are TRBV20-1 and TRBJ2-4, with 7 bases that match TRBD1. Germline V CDR1 and CDR2: DFQATT, SNEGSKA (reference sequence). The CDR3 is 14 residues long. V lost 2 bases to trimming and J lost 7 bases; unmatched junction nucleotides: 8. CDR3 sequence reads: CSARPRDSWNIQYF. The CDR3 DNA is TGCAGTGCTAGACCCCGGGACAGCTGGAACATTCAGTACTTC.

This clonotype was observed a few times. The genes are TRBV27 and TRBJ1-5; 10 bases map to TRBD1. J lost 10 bases, V lost 2 bases, and 8 bases had no gene match. Germline assignment: CDR1 MNHEY and CDR2 SMNVEV (reference sequence). The CDR3 covers 15 residues. The CDR3, as DNA: TGTGCCAGCAGTTTAGGACAGGGGGATTCTCATCCCCAGCATTTT. Its translation is CASSLGQGDSHPQHF.

This sequence joins TRBV5-1 and TRBJ2-3, with D maybe TRBD2 (5 bases). The V end lost 2 bases, the J end lost 4 bases, and 14 bases lay between the germline ends. Germline V gives CDR1 SGHRS, CDR2 YFSETQ. CDR3 length: 15 amino acids. The CDR3 region has the DNA TGCGCCAGCAGCTTAAGAGGGAATTATCCAGATACGCAGTATTTT. Protein sequence: CASSLRGNYPDTQYF. Complete variable domain (other parts from reference TRBV5-1 and TRBJ2-3): KAGVTQTPRYLIKTRGQQVTLSCSPISGHRSVSWYQQTPGQGLQFLFEYFSETQRNKGNFPGRFSGRQFSNSRSEMNVSTLELGDSALYLCASSLRGNYPDTQYFGPGTRLTVL.

The genes are TRBV5-4 and TRBJ1-1; 9 bases fit TRBD1. The V segment lost 4 bases and the J segment 6 bases; nucleotides outside the gene matches: 10. The germline V gene encodes CDR1 SGHNT and CDR2 YYREEE (reference sequence). This CDR3 has 15 residues. CDR3 bases: TGTGCCAGCAGCCGCACACCGGGACAGGGATCTGAAGCTTTCTTT. It is translated as CASSRTPGQGSEAFF.

This chain joins TRBV12-3 or TRBV12-4 and TRBJ1-6; TRBD1 aligns across 8 bases. J gave up 4 bases and V 0 bases, and 8 bases lay outside the gene matches. This CDR3 is 18 amino acids long. In nucleotides, the CDR3 is TGTGCCAGCAGTTTAGCGCTAATAGGGACAGGTTATAATTCACCCCTCCACTTT. As protein: CASSLALIGTGYNSPLHF.

In its sample, this clonotype was seen a few times. This chain uses TRBV19 with TRBJ2-2; 10 nucleotides agree with TRBD1. Germline assignment: CDR1 LNHDA and CDR2 SQIVND (reference sequence). The CDR3 totals 14 residues. V dropped 6 bases and J dropped 6; count of bases not matched to a gene: 4. In nucleotides, the CDR3 is TGTGCCAGTAGGAGGGACAGGGGTTCCGGGGAGCTGTTTTTT. Amino acid sequence: CASRRDRGSGELFF.